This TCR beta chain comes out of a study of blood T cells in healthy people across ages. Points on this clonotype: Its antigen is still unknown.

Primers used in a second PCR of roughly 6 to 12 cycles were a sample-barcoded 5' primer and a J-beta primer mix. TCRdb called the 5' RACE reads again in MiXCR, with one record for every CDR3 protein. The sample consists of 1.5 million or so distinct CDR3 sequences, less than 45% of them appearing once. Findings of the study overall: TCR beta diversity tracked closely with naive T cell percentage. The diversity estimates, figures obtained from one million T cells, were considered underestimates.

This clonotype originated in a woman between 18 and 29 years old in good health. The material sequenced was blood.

The CDR3 is CASSPRRYSGANVLTF. CDR3 sequence (DNA): TGCGCCAGCAGCCCGAGGAGGTACTCTGGGGCCAACGTCCTGACTTTC. The chain is built from TRBV5-1 and TRBJ2-6; D perhaps matches TRBD2 (5 bases). Germline CDR1 SGHRS, CDR2 YFSETQ. This CDR3 is 16 amino acids long. The V and J ends lost 4 bases and 0 bases respectively, with 11 bases between them.